This T cell receptor gamma chain came from a study of γδ T cells in repeated Plasmodium falciparum infection. Overall study context: Malian repertoires were sampled cross-sectionally without transmission and longitudinally through febrile malaria.

By proportion, this clone is large. The sample holds other DNA sequences that translate to the same CDR3. The CDR3 sequence is 14 residues long. Germline CDR1 and CDR2: GITISATS and ISYDGTV (reference sequence). With V trimmed by 0 bases and J by 7 bases, 9 bases remained unmatched. Vgamma9/Vdelta2+ and Vdelta2-negative gammadelta T cells were flow-sorted from PBMC for bulk sequencing. Each sorted gammadelta sample had TRG and TRD chains sequenced. TCRdb redid clone calling on the multiplex PCR reads using CATT. The sample includes about 15,000 gamma-chain clones, about 1.5% of them seen just once. The TCR comes from a pool of human donors (malaria-infected and uninfected, not separated). The sequencing sample was made of gamma-delta T cells from blood. V is TRGV9 and J is TRGJ1 or TRGJ2. The CDR3 DNA sequence: TGTGCCTTGTGGGAGGTGCAGGGGGGGTATAAGAAACTCTTT. Translation: CALWEVQGGYKKLF.